This TCR beta chain was sequenced during a study of shared clonotypes between healthy human individuals. In regard to this clone: What it binds is unknown.

When replicate PCRs were run on sorted subsets, they used 150 to 250 ng DNA, some 30,000 T cell genomes. Sequencing used immunoSEQ multiplex PCR; TCRdb keeps in-frame clones, though not all of them. Of 1,400,000 or so clones in the sample, around 98.5% are singletons; the top ten hold roughly 0.36%. General observations from the study: An expected dependence of interdonor clonotype sharing on sequencing depth was noted.

The V end lost 1 base, the J end lost 5 bases, and 11 bases lay between the germline ends. CDR1 is SGHNT, CDR2 YENEEA, per germline. The CDR3 is 15 amino acids. Sequencing was performed on naive CD4+ T cells sorted from blood. Subset specified: CD45RA+ positively selected. The TCR originated in a young man in good health. The rearrangement links TRBV11-3 to TRBJ2-2, with D unresolved. The CDR3 sequence: CASSLGSWVTGELFF. DNA for the CDR3: TGTGCCAGCAGCTTAGGATCGTGGGTGACCGGGGAGCTGTTTTTT.